This passage covers 10 T cell receptor beta chains from one sample sequenced in a study of cytomegalovirus exposure and HLA in healthy donors listed by TCRdb under 2017. Library generation was performed with the immunoSEQ multiplex PCR assay. A mixture of 60 forward primers for TCR Vbeta segments and 13 reverse primers for TCR Jbeta segments was used in the multiplex PCR. Not all clones reach the TCRdb copy of this immuneACCESS table, which keeps in-frame sequences only. Checked studies attribute under half of the gap to unresolved V genes and leave the rest unexplained. The sample table records about 55,000 clones. Approximately 8.9% of the sample comes from the top ten. Sequenced sample: PBMCs. These receptor sequences come from a man in his fifties or sixties in good health and CMV-seropositive.

The chain links TRBV6-5 to TRBJ1-1; D is uncertain. The CDR3 is made up of 16 amino acids. Trimming shortened V by 0 bases and J by 3 bases, and 14 bases separated the two germline ends. Per the germline V gene, CDR1 is MNHEY and CDR2 is SVGAGI. This CDR3 is CASSYSSFRQDTEAFF. The CDR3 DNA is TGTGCCAGCAGTTACTCGAGCTTCCGTCAGGACACTGAAGCTTTCTTT.

V gene TRBV6-6 combines with J gene TRBJ2-4; D remains unclear. The CDR3 extends over 15 amino acids. Trimming cost V 2 bases and J 5 bases, with 13 bases left between them. Per the germline V gene, CDR1 is MNHNY and CDR2 is SVGAGI (reference sequence). The CDR3 loop reads CASSYLDSVQNIQYF. CDR3 nucleotide sequence: TGTGCCAGCAGTTACCTAGATTCAGTCCAAAACATTCAGTACTTC.

The chain employs TRBV19 and TRBJ2-7; 7 bases map to TRBD2. The V gene end was trimmed by 5 bases and the J gene end by 4 bases; junction bases not matched to a gene: 11. This CDR3 is 15 amino acids long. Germline loops: CDR1 LNHDA, CDR2 SQIVND (reference sequence). The CDR3 reads CASSGYAGASYEQYF. CDR3 DNA: TGTGCCAGTAGTGGGTATGCGGGAGCATCTTACGAGCAGTACTTC.

This rearrangement joins TRBV19 to TRBJ1-4, with 8 nucleotides matching TRBD1. There are 15 residues in the CDR3. Trimming at V came to 4 bases and at J to 3 bases, leaving 4 bases not matched to a gene. The germline V gene has CDR1 LNHDA and CDR2 SQIVND (reference sequence). The CDR3 sequence: CASSTRQGSNEKLFF. The CDR3 DNA follows: TGTGCCAGTAGTACCCGACAGGGGTCTAATGAAAAACTGTTTTTT.

The rearrangement joins TRBV7-9 to TRBJ2-7; tentatively, D is TRBD2 (5 bases). Germline CDR1 reads SEHNR; CDR2 reads FQNEAQ (reference sequence). Trimming shortened V by 1 base and J by 2 bases, and 6 bases separated the two germline ends. The CDR3 length is 13 residues. The CDR3 coding sequence is TGTGCCAGCAGCTTAGAGGGAGCCTACGAGCAGTACTTC. It translates to CASSLEGAYEQYF.

In nucleotides, the CDR3 is TGTGCCAGCAGCGGATCCGGGACTAGCGGCACAGATACGCAGTATTTT. Its protein product is CASSGSGTSGTDTQYF. This chain uses TRBV9 with TRBJ2-3; 10 bases match TRBD2. There are 16 residues in the CDR3. The germline CDR1 and CDR2 sequences are SGDLS and YYNGEE. V lost 3 bases, J lost 1 base, and 5 bases stayed unmatched. The whole variable domain, remainder taken from reference TRBV9 and TRBJ2-3, is DSGVTQTPKHLITATGQRVTLRCSPRSGDLSVYWYQQSLDQGLQFLIQYYNGEERAKGNILERFSAQQFPDLHSELNLSSLELGDSALYFCASSGSGTSGTDTQYFGPGTRLTVL.

In regard to this clone: The sample holds other DNA sequences that translate to the same CDR3. This chain links TRBV19 with TRBJ2-7; D unclear. CDR1 and CDR2 from the germline V gene are LNHDA and SQIVND (reference sequence). The CDR3 is 13 residues long. With 3 bases removed from V and 2 bases from J, the gap between germline ends came to 8 bases. As DNA, the CDR3 is TGTGCCAGTAGTATCGGCGGAGCCTACGAGCAGTACTTC. Translating gives CASSIGGAYEQYF.

This rearrangement joins TRBV29-1 to TRBJ2-7, with 8 bases that match TRBD1. The V and J ends lost 7 bases and 2 bases, in that order; junction bases with no gene match: 4. Looked up from germline, CDR1 is SQVTM and CDR2 is ANQGSEA. The CDR3 has 12 residues. CDR3 bases: TGCAGCGCATCACAGGGGGCCTACGAGCAGTACTTC. As protein: CSASQGAYEQYF.

The V call is TRBV9, the J call TRBJ1-2, with unresolved D. V was pared by 1 base and J by 8 bases, with 9 bases between. Germline V CDR1 and CDR2: SGDLS, YYNGEE. The CDR3 extends over 12 amino acids. The CDR3 sequence is CASSVYSGGYTF. The CDR3 nucleotides are TGTGCCAGCAGCGTATACAGTGGCGGCTACACCTTC.

The chain couples TRBV25-1 to TRBJ2-2; TRBD2 is a possible D gene (6 bases). CDR1 is MGHDK and CDR2 is SYGVNS in the germline V gene. CDR3 length: 14 amino acids. V was pared by 1 base and J by 3 bases, with 6 bases between. The CDR3 here is CASSEWGDTGELFF. The CDR3 DNA reads TGTGCCAGCAGTGAATGGGGGGACACCGGGGAGCTGTTTTTT.